Following are 10 T cell receptor beta chains from one sample sequenced in a study of cytomegalovirus exposure and HLA in healthy donors. Sequencing was performed with immunoSEQ multiplex PCR; in TCRdb, only in-frame clones are kept and a portion is missing. The repertoire includes some 130,000 clones, 80% to 90% of them detected once, and roughly 1.2% sits in the top ten. Sequencing used PBMCs. Every receptor here comes from a woman aged 18-30 years in good health and CMV-seronegative.

The rearrangement links TRBV16 to TRBJ1-2, with D possibly being TRBD1 (5 bases). Per germline, CDR1 KGHSY and CDR2 FQNENV. This CDR3 has 24 residues. V was cut by 4 bases and J by 8 bases, with 47 bases left in between. The CDR3 nucleotides read TGTGCCAGCAGCCCCCCAGCAGCGTGGAGGGGAAGCCGGGGGACCCTTCGGGGTGTCCAAGGCTACACCTTC. Amino acids: CASSPPAAWRGSRGTLRGVQGYTF.

This chain joins TRBV4-2 and TRBJ1-4; no firm D call. Trimming took 3 bases from V and 10 from J, leaving 24 bases between them. CDR3 length equals 17 residues. CDR1 is LGHNA and CDR2 is YNFKEQ in the germline V gene. The CDR3 region has the DNA TGTGCCAGCAGCCAGCTCCAAGTCCGACAAAACTTCGGAAAACTGTTTTTT. Translation gives CASSQLQVRQNFGKLFF.

DNA for the CDR3: TGTGCCAGAAGCTTGGTTAAGGGGACAGAAGACTATGGCTACACCTTC. Translation: CARSLVKGTEDYGYTF. V gene TRBV5-3 combines with J gene TRBJ1-2; 7 nucleotides line up with TRBD1. TRBV5-3 is an ORF, with its function uncertain. The junction had 8 bases not matched to a gene; V was cut back by 0 bases and J by 3 bases. There are 16 residues in the CDR3.

The CDR3 nucleotides are TGTGCCAGAGCCAAAAACAGGGGTTCCAACAATGAGCAGTTCTTC. Its translation is CARAKNRGSNNEQFF. The chain is built from TRBV5-3 and TRBJ2-1; TRBD1 matches 7 bases. TRBV5-3 is an ORF for which the function is uncertain. After removal of 7 bases from V and 5 bases from J, the junction contained 12 bases not matched to a gene. There are 15 residues in the CDR3.

The V and J genes are TRBV11-1 and TRBJ1-3, with a possible D match to TRBD1 (5 bases). This CDR3 has 11 amino acids. CDR1 and CDR2 from the germline V gene are SGHAT and FQDESV (reference sequence). The germline V and J ends were trimmed by 4 bases and 8 bases, with 6 bases remaining between them. The CDR3 DNA is TGTGCCAGCAGCTCACAGGACACCATATATTTT. It specifies CASSSQDTIYF.

The chain is built from TRBV5-1 and TRBJ2-5, with D maybe TRBD1 (6 bases). CDR1 is SGHRS, CDR2 YFSETQ, per germline. Trimming left V 4 bases short and J 7 bases short, with 20 bases between. This CDR3 has 15 amino acids. CDR3 amino acids: CASSGGGRVRVTQYF. In nucleotides, the CDR3 is TGCGCCAGCAGCGGGGGCGGCAGGGTACGTGTGACCCAGTACTTC. Full variable domain (remainder filled in from reference TRBV5-1 and TRBJ2-5): KAGVTQTPRYLIKTRGQQVTLSCSPISGHRSVSWYQQTPGQGLQFLFEYFSETQRNKGNFPGRFSGRQFSNSRSEMNVSTLELGDSALYLCASSGGGRVRVTQYFGPGTRLLVL.

V usage is TRBV4-1 and J usage is TRBJ2-3; TRBD2 agrees at 11 bases. The germline gives CDR1 MGHRA, CDR2 YSYEKL. V lost 1 base to trimming and J lost 6 bases; unmatched junction nucleotides: 3. CDR3 length: 15 amino acids. The CDR3 nucleotides read TGCGCCAGCAGCCAAGTAGCGGGAGGGTCGGATACGCAGTATTTT. Translated, it gives CASSQVAGGSDTQYF.

The V gene is TRBV5-1, the J gene TRBJ2-3; a possible D gene is TRBD1 (6 bases). The CDR3 extends over 15 amino acids. Trimming removed 0 bases at V and 6 bases at J, with 14 bases between. Germline loops: CDR1 SGHRS, CDR2 YFSETQ. The CDR3 DNA follows: TGCGCCAGCAGCTTGGCTACAGGGTCAGCCGATACGCAGTATTTT. It yields the protein CASSLATGSADTQYF. The full variable domain, its missing parts supplied by reference TRBV5-1 and TRBJ2-3, is KAGVTQTPRYLIKTRGQQVTLSCSPISGHRSVSWYQQTPGQGLQFLFEYFSETQRNKGNFPGRFSGRQFSNSRSEMNVSTLELGDSALYLCASSLATGSADTQYFGPGTRLTVL.

The chain combines TRBV5-1 with TRBJ2-5; D remains ambiguous. V was cut by 5 bases and J by 2 bases, with 7 bases left in between. The germline CDR1 and CDR2 sequences are SGHRS and YFSETQ. The CDR3 is made up of 12 amino acids. The CDR3 loop is CASSEPQETQYF. CDR3 bases: TGCGCCAGCAGTGAGCCGCAAGAGACCCAGTACTTC.

The table lists this clone with a few counts. An end of the junction differs from the germline gene, which may be a read error. The chain employs TRBV13 and TRBJ1-2; 10 nucleotides agree with TRBD1. Looked up from germline, CDR1 is PRHDT and CDR2 is FYEKMQ (reference sequence). The CDR3 spans 12 residues. The CDR3 bases are TGTGCCAGCAGCTTCCAGACGGGACAGGGGTACTTC. This gives the protein CASSFQTGQGYF.